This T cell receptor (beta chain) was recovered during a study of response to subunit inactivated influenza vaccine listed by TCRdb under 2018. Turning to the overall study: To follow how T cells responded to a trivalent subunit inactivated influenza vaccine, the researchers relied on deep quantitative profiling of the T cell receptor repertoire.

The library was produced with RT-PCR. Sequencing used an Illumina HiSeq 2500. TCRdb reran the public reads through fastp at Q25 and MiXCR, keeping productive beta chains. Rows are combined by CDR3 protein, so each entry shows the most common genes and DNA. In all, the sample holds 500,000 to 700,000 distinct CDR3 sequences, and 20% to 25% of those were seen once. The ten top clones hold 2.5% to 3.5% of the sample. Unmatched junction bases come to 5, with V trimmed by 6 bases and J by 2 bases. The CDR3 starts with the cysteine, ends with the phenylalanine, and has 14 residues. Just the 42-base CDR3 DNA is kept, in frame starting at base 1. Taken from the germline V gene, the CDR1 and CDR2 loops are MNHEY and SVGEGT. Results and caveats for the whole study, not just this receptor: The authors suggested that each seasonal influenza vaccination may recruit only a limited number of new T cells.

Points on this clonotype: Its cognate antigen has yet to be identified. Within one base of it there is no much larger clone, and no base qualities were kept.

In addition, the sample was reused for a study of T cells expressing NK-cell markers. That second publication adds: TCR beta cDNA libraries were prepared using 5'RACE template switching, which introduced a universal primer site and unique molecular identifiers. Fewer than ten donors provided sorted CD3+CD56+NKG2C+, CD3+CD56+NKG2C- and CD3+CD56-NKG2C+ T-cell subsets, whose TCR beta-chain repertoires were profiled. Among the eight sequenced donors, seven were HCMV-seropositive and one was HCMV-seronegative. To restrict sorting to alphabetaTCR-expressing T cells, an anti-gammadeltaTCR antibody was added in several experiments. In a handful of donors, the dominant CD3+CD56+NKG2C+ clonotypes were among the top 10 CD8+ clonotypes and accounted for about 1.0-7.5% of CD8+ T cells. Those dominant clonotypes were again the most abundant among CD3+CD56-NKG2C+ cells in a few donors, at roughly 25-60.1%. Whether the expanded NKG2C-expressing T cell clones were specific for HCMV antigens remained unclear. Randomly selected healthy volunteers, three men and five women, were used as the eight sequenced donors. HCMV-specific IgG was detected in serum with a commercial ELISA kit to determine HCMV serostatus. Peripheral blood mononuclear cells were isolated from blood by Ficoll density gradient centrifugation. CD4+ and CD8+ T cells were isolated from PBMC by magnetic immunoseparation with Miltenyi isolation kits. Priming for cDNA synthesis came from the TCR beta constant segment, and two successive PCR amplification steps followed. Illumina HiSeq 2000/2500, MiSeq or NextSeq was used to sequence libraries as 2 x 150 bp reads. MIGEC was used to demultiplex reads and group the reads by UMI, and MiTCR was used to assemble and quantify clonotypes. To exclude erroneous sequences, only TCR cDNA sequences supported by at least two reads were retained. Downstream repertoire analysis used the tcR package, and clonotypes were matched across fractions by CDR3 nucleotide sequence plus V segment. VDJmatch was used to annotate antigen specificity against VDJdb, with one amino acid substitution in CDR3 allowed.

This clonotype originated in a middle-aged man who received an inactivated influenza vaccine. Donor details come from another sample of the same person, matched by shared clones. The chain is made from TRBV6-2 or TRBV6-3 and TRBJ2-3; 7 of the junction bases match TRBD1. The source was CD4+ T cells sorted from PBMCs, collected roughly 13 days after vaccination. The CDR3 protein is CASRHRGATDTQYF. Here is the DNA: TGTGCCAGCAGACACAGGGGCGCCACAGATACGCAGTATTTT.